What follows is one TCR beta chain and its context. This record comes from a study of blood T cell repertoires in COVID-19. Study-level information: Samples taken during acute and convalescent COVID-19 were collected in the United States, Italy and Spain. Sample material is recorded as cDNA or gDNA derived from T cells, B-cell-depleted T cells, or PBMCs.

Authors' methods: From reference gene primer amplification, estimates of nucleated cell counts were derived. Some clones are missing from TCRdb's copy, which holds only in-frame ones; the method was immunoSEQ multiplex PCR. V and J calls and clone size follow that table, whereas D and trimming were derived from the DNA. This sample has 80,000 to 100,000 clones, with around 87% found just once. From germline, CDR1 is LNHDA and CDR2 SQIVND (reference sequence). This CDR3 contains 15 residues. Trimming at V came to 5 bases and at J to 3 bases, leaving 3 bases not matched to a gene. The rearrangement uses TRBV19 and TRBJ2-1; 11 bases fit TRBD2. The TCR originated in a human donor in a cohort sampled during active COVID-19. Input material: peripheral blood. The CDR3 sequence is CASSVTSGGYNEQFF. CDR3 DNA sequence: TGTGCCAGTAGTGTCACTAGCGGGGGCTACAATGAGCAGTTCTTC.